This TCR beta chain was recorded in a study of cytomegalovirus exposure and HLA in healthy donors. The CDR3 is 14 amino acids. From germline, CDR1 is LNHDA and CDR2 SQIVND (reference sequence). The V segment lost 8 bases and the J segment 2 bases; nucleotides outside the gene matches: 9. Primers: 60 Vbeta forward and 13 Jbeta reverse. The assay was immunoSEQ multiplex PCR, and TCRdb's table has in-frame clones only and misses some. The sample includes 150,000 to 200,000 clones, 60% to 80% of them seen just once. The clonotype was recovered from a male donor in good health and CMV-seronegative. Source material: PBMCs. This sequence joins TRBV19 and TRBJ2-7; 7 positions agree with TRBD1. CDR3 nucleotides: TGTGCCAGTCCTGACAGGGTGGGGACCTACGAGCAGTACTTC. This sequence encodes CASPDRVGTYEQYF.